The source of this TCR beta chain is a study of blood T cell repertoires in COVID-19 (dated by TCRdb to 2020 to 2022). For context, the study as a whole: The collaborator samples originated in the United States, Italy and Spain and spanned the acute and convalescent phases of COVID-19. The prospective study material was composed of cDNA or gDNA derived from T cells, B-cell-depleted T cells, or PBMCs. The sample metadata nearly always contained a de-identified subject ID, COVID-19 status, age in years and sex. Samples came from the ongoing ImmuneRACE study (first 160 participants) plus 1,254 subjects from 6 global collaborators. Deeply sampled blood TCRbeta repertoires from subjects exposed to, actively infected with, or recovered from COVID-19 were included in the dataset. The repertoires were released in a freely available public database meant as a resource for research on the immune response to SARS-CoV-2. Where available, HLA class I and class II types were obtained from metadata supplied by the sample provider rather than from assay-based typing. Study-wide conclusions, independent of this receptor: Clinical and demographic metadata were provided uncurated, with the amount varying by source and participant.

V loses 6 bases at its end and J loses 4 bases; junction bases beyond the gene matches: 7. The CDR3 starts with the cysteine, ends with the phenylalanine, and has 14 residues. The DNA shown is the 42-base CDR3, in frame from base 1. CDR1 MNHEY and CDR2 SVGAGI were looked up in the germline V gene. Worth noting for this clone: Its antigen has not been determined. Per-base qualities were not stored, and no clone one base away is much larger.

The collaborating institutions used their own protocols to collect whole blood in K2EDTA tubes. Collaborator samples were shipped for TCRbeta analysis as frozen whole blood, isolated PBMCs, or DNA extracted from either sample type. The immunoSEQ Assay, a bias-controlled multiplex PCR, was used to amplify TCRbeta CDR3 regions from genomic DNA. In the paper's pipeline: The number of nucleated cells in each sample was estimated from the amplification of reference gene primers within the assay. To quantify the absolute abundance of each unique TCRbeta CDR3 rearrangement, sequence reads were collapsed and filtered. Productive Simpson clonality was computed per sample as the square root of Simpson's diversity index over productive rearrangements. The source is immuneACCESS, and TCRdb retained only in-frame sequences with V and J called. Part of the clones is not carried over; for the studies checked, unresolved V genes explain less than half of this, and the remainder is unexplained. V and J calls and clone size follow that table, whereas D and trimming were derived from the DNA. Across this sample there are 120,000 to 150,000 clones, with about four fifths seen only once. The ten largest make up roughly 15% of the sample.

This sequence originates from a human donor with acute or convalescent COVID-19. The donor label of this sample is uncertain. The sample comprised peripheral blood. This chain is built from TRBV6-5 and TRBJ1-1; a stretch of 8 junction bases matches TRBD1. The sequenced DNA: TGTGCCAGCAGCTCCAGGGGGCGAGCCACTGAAGCTTTCTTT. Protein translation: CASSSRGRATEAFF.